The 10 T cell receptor beta chains below were found in one sample sequenced in a study of T cells in Graves' hyperthyroidism and ophthalmopathy. It was RNA transcripts that yielded the amplified TCR beta CDR3 regions. With the HTBI primer set, the TCR CDR3 went through a first round of RT-PCR. TCRdb ran MiXCR on the multiplex PCR reads and lists one entry per CDR3 protein. The sample has hundreds of thousands of distinct CDR3 sequences; around 40% are singletons. The sample taken for sequencing was blood. The receptors shown here come from a woman in her thirties or forties with Graves' hyperthyroidism.

This clonotype came up many times. The V call is TRBV7-2, the J call TRBJ1-2; D possibly corresponds to TRBD1 (5 bases). CDR1 and CDR2 from the germline V gene are SGHTA and FQGNSA. The CDR3 contains 14 residues. The V end lost 2 bases, the J end lost 6 bases, and 13 bases lay between the germline ends. CDR3 sequence reads: CASSLFNGRDGYTF. As DNA, the CDR3 is TGTGCCAGCAGCTTATTCAACGGCAGGGATGGCTACACCTTC.

In its sample, this clonotype was seen many times. The genes are TRBV7-2 and TRBJ2-7, with D perhaps TRBD1 (6 bases). CDR3 length: 15 amino acids. V was clipped by 1 base and J by 1 base, with 11 bases between them. From germline, CDR1 is SGHTA and CDR2 FQGNSA. CDR3 residues: CASSLDNTGSYEQYF. DNA for the CDR3: TGTGCCAGCAGCTTAGACAACACAGGGTCCTACGAGCAGTACTTC.

The chain combines TRBV19 with TRBJ1-3; D is uncertain. Germline-derived CDR1 and CDR2 are LNHDA and SQIVND (reference sequence). This CDR3 is built from 15 residues. With 5 bases removed from V and 0 bases from J, the gap between germline ends came to 11 bases. The CDR3 loop reads CASSQTESSGNTIYF. The CDR3 DNA is TGTGCCAGTAGTCAAACAGAGAGCTCTGGAAACACCATATATTTT. Together with reference TRBV19 and TRBJ1-3, the CDR3 gives the full variable domain: DGGITQSPKYLFRKEGQNVTLSCEQNLNHDAMYWYRQDPGQGLRLIYYSQIVNDFQKGDIAEGYSVSREKKESFPLTVTSAQKNPTAFYLCASSQTESSGNTIYFGEGSWLTVV.

A word on this clonotype: This may be a read error, as it is one base from a much larger clone. The rearrangement uses TRBV7-9 and TRBJ1-2, with D possibly matching TRBD1 (6 bases). The CDR3 has 14 residues. Germline CDR1 reads SEHNR; CDR2 reads FQNEAQ (reference sequence). The CDR3 is CAGSSTRGPYGYTF. The DNA of the CDR3 is TGTGCCGGCAGCTCTACCAGGGGCCCGTATGGCTACACCTTC.

In this sample, this clonotype turned up many times. CDR3 in DNA: TGTGCCAGCAGCGTAGGGACAGGGGCAAATCAGCCCCAGCATTTT. It codes for CASSVGTGANQPQHF. J is TRBJ1-5 and V is TRBV9; 9 bases match TRBD1. V dropped 0 bases and J dropped 4; count of bases not matched to a gene: 2. The CDR3 spans 15 residues. The germline CDR1 and CDR2 sequences are SGDLS and YYNGEE.

This clonotype was seen a handful of times. The genes are TRBV4-1 and TRBJ2-7; D is perhaps TRBD1 or TRBD2 (5 bases each). V was pared by 0 bases and J by 1 base, with 13 bases between. CDR3 length equals 16 residues. Germline V gene sequence: CDR1 MGHRA, CDR2 YSYEKL. CDR3 coding DNA: TGCGCCAGCAGCCAAGATGAAGGGGACGGGTCCTACGAGCAGTACTTC. Its protein is CASSQDEGDGSYEQYF.

J is TRBJ1-2 and V is TRBV19; possibly TRBD1 for D (6 bases). CDR1 is LNHDA and CDR2 is SQIVND in the germline V gene (reference sequence). There are 16 residues in the CDR3. The V end was cut by 5 bases, the J end by 1 base, with 17 bases between. The CDR3 spells CASSAATGSGNYGYTF. In DNA form, the CDR3 reads TGTGCCAGTAGTGCCGCAACAGGGTCGGGTAACTATGGCTACACCTTC. The complete variable domain, with remaining parts taken from reference TRBV19 and TRBJ1-2, reads DGGITQSPKYLFRKEGQNVTLSCEQNLNHDAMYWYRQDPGQGLRLIYYSQIVNDFQKGDIAEGYSVSREKKESFPLTVTSAQKNPTAFYLCASSAATGSGNYGYTFGSGTRLTVV.

This clonotype was detected a few times. The J gene is TRBJ2-5, the V gene TRBV6-5, with D perhaps assigned TRBD1 or TRBD2 (5 bases each). The CDR3 is 15 residues long. CDR1 MNHEY and CDR2 SVGAGI come from the germline V gene. V lost 5 bases to trimming and J lost 3 bases, with 16 bases between them. The CDR3, as DNA: TGTGCCAGCAGTACTCCACGAGGGGTGGAAGAGACCCAGTACTTC. It encodes CASSTPRGVEETQYF.

This sequence joins TRBV5-1 and TRBJ2-2; 13 nucleotides agree with TRBD2. V gave up 5 bases and J gave up 0 bases; unmatched junction bases: 1. Germline loops: CDR1 SGHRS, CDR2 YFSETQ. The CDR3 runs to 16 residues. The DNA for the CDR3 is TGCGCCAGCAGACTAGCGGGGGGGCCGAACACCGGGGAGCTGTTTTTT. Amino acids: CASRLAGGPNTGELFF. The whole variable domain, filled in from reference TRBV5-1 and TRBJ2-2, reads KAGVTQTPRYLIKTRGQQVTLSCSPISGHRSVSWYQQTPGQGLQFLFEYFSETQRNKGNFPGRFSGRQFSNSRSEMNVSTLELGDSALYLCASRLAGGPNTGELFFGEGSRLTVL.

This clonotype was counted ten times or more. The chain employs TRBV5-4 and TRBJ1-1; possibly TRBD1 for D (5 bases). CDR1 and CDR2 from the germline V gene are SGHNT and YYREEE (reference sequence). The CDR3 spans 17 residues. V lost 1 base to trimming and J lost 0 bases, with 16 bases between them. CDR3 protein: CASSLYGAGPMNTEAFF. CDR3 nucleotides: TGTGCCAGCAGCTTGTACGGGGCAGGGCCTATGAACACTGAAGCTTTCTTT.